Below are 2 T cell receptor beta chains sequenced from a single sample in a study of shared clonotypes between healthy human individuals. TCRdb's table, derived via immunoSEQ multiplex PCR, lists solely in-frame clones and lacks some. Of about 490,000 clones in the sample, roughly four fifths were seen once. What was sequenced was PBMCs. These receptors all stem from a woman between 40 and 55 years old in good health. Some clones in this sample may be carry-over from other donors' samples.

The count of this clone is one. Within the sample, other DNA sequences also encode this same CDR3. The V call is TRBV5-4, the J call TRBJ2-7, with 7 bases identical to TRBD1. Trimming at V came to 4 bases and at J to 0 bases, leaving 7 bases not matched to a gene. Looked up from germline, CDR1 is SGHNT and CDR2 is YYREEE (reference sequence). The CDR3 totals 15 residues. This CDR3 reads CASSRQGPSSYEQYF. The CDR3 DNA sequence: TGTGCCAGCAGCCGACAGGGCCCAAGCTCCTACGAGCAGTACTTC.

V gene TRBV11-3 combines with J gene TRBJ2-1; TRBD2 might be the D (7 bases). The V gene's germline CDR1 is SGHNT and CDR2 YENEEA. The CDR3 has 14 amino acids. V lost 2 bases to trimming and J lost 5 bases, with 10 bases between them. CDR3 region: CASSLRGRDNEQFF. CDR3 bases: TGTGCCAGCAGCTTAAGGGGGAGGGACAATGAGCAGTTCTTC.